This record looks at one T cell receptor beta chain sequence and its context. The antigen it recognizes is unknown. The sample holds no much larger clone one base away, and base qualities are not on file. The collaborating institutions used their own protocols to collect whole blood in K2EDTA tubes. For TCRbeta analysis, collaborators shipped samples as frozen whole blood, isolated PBMCs, or DNA extracted from either of those sample types. These data originate in a study of blood T cell repertoires in COVID-19 (dated by TCRdb to the early 2020s). For the wider study: Collaborator samples came from the United States, Italy and Spain and covered acute and convalescent phases of COVID-19. The material from the prospective study consisted of cDNA or gDNA derived from T cells, B-cell-depleted T cells, or PBMCs. Deeply sampled blood TCRbeta repertoires from subjects exposed to, actively infected with, or recovered from COVID-19 were included in the dataset. A freely available public database, intended as a resource for researchers studying the immune response to SARS-CoV-2, is where the repertoires were released. Samples were obtained from the ongoing ImmuneRACE study (first 160 participants) and from over a thousand subjects provided by 6 global collaborators. A de-identified subject ID, COVID-19 status, age in years and sex were almost always included in the sample metadata. HLA class I and class II types, where available, came from metadata supplied by the sample provider rather than from assay-based typing. The paper's findings and limits, for the study overall: Clinical and demographic metadata were provided uncurated, with the amount varying by source and participant.

TCRbeta CDR3 regions were amplified from genomic DNA by means of the immunoSEQ Assay, a bias-controlled multiplex PCR. For the original study's pipeline: The number of nucleated cells in each sample was estimated by amplification of reference gene primers within the assay. To quantify the absolute abundance of each unique TCRbeta CDR3 rearrangement, sequence reads were collapsed and filtered. For each sample, productive Simpson clonality was calculated by taking the square root of Simpson's diversity index across productive rearrangements. TCRdb took this table from immuneACCESS and kept in-frame rearrangements with V and J called. Such tables lack part of the clones; where checked against another copy, unresolved V genes explain under half of the gap, and the rest is unexplained. That table gives V, J and clone size, and the DNA gave D and trimming. The sample table holds about 120,000 clones, of which approximately 83% were seen once. Jointly, the top ten make up 12% of the sample.

Reading from cysteine to phenylalanine, the CDR3 counts 15 amino acids. Of the read, only the CDR3 DNA is kept; its 45 bases are in frame from base 1. Trimming removed 5 bases from V and 0 bases from J; the gene matches leave 2 bases unexplained. CDR1 and CDR2 were assigned from the germline V gene (reference sequence) as LNHDA and SQIVND. Rearrangement joined TRBV19 to TRBJ2-5; TRBD2 fits 11 bases in the junction. Sample: peripheral blood. The sequence was obtained from a man aged 55 to 70 with acute or convalescent COVID-19. In nucleotides, the sequence is TGTGCCAGTAGTCGGACTAGCGGGTACCAAGAGACCCAGTACTTC. Its protein product is CASSRTSGYQETQYF.